This TCR beta chain was sequenced in a study of blood T cell repertoires in COVID-19. Study summary: Researchers got acute and convalescent COVID-19 samples from the United States, Italy and Spain.

Germline V gene data show CDR1 as SEHNR and CDR2 as FQNEAQ (reference sequence). The CDR3 sequence is 15 residues long. The V and J ends lost 5 bases and 2 bases, in that order; junction bases with no gene match: 5. Generated by immunoSEQ multiplex PCR, the TCRdb table keeps only in-frame clones and is missing some. This table has around 190,000 clones, about 88% appearing once. The chain recombines TRBV7-9 with TRBJ1-1; TRBD1 matches at 10 bases. Sample: peripheral blood. This TCR was recovered from a man aged 25 to 40 with acute or convalescent COVID-19. In nucleotides, the CDR3 is TGTGCCAGCAGCCGTTGGACAGGGGGTAACACTGAAGCTTTCTTT. It specifies CASSRWTGGNTEAFF.